This T cell receptor beta chain was retrieved from a study of T-cell reconstitution after alpha-beta-depleted transplantation in children (dated by TCRdb to 2016 to 2017). Broadly, across the study: T-cell immune reconstitution after TCRalphabeta/CD19-depleted allogeneic hematopoietic cell transplantation in children was quantitatively tracked in the study by means of TCR repertoire profiling.

The receptor library was made with PCR. Sequencer: Illumina HiSeq 2500. To normalize quantification of the TCRbeta repertoire, the TCR libraries were built with molecular barcoding that relied on unique molecular identifiers. Using fastp trimming at Q25 and MiXCR clonotype assembly, TCRdb reanalyzed the public sequencing data and kept in-frame beta chains. Rows are combined by CDR3 protein, so each entry shows the most common genes and DNA. The sample has 750,000 to 950,000 distinct CDR3 sequences on record, 15% to 20% of them singletons. About 5% of the sample is in the top ten clones. About this clonotype itself: It lacks a known antigen. No much larger clonotype is one base removed from it; base qualities were not supplied.

What this sample's treatment or condition label stands for: allogeneic hematopoietic cell transplantation with graft depleted of TCRalphabeta T cells and CD19 B cells. The transplant recipients were children given TCRalphabeta/CD19-depleted allogeneic hematopoietic cell grafts. Overall results and qualifications from the work: The apparently early recovery of alphabetaT-cell counts about two months after transplant reportedly depended on only several hundred rapidly expanded clones that came from non-depleted graft cells. The high TCRbeta diversity at day 60 in some patients was ascribed to recipient T cells and intrathymic progenitors that had survived conditioning. Hyperexpanded clone frequencies declined over subsequent months; after one year, T-cell counts and TCRbeta diversity were mostly attributed to newly produced T cells.

Counted from cysteine to phenylalanine, this CDR3 has 16 amino acids. CDR3 DNA only is kept here, 48 bases in frame from base 1. The germline V gene supplies CDR1 SGHRS and CDR2 YFSETQ. V loses 2 bases at its end and J loses 7 bases; junction bases beyond the gene matches: 11. The chain uses TRBV5-1 and TRBJ2-2, and 7 bases in between align with TRBD1. This sequence was found in a male patient aged 10 to 17 who had a stem cell transplant for acute lymphoblastic leukemia, so the T cells may come from the graft donor. Source: PBMCs, mostly from graft donor cells, taken 360 days after TCRalphabeta/CD19-depleted stem cell transplant. The CDR3 region: CASSFNRGLLIGELFF. The sequence in DNA is TGCGCCAGCAGCTTTAACAGGGGCCTTTTGATCGGGGAGCTGTTTTTT.